A single sample gave rise to the 4 T cell receptor beta chains below, sequenced in a study of T cells in women clearing cervical HPV infection. Assay used: immunoSEQ multiplex PCR; TCRdb lists only in-frame clones, some missing. This listing includes around 23,000 clones. The sequenced material came from blood buffy coat. These receptors originate from a woman aged 18 to 75 with a cervical HPV16 infection that either progressed to CIN3+ or cleared (not recorded which).

To note about this clone: Sequencing ends 3 residues short of the CDR3 end; the germline J gene provides the rest. The chain is built from TRBV29-1 and TRBJ2-7, with 8 bases matching TRBD1. CDR3 length: 13 amino acids. With V trimmed by 5 bases and J by 3 bases, 6 bases remained unmatched. Germline V gene data show CDR1 as SQVTM and CDR2 as ANQGSEA. The CDR3 bases that were read are TGCAGCGTTACCGGGACAGGCAACTACGAG. Amino acid sequence: CSVTGTGNYE. The full CDR3 protein reads CSVTGTGNYEQYF.

As regards this clone: The read terminates 3 residues ahead of where the CDR3 ends, so the germline J gene completes it. This rearrangement joins TRBV4-2 to TRBJ2-7; D is undetermined. Between the trimmed V and J ends, which lost 3 bases and 5 bases, there was a span of 5 bases. The V gene's germline CDR1 is LGHNA and CDR2 YNFKEQ. The length of the CDR3 is 11 residues. CDR3 bases read: TGTGCCAGCAGCCAGGGCCACGAG. Translation gives CASSQGHE. The whole CDR3 reads CASSQGHEQYF.

In the case of this clone: The read finishes 3 residues shy of the CDR3 end, and the germline J gene is used to complete it. The J gene is TRBJ2-3, the V gene TRBV7-3, with 7 nucleotides matching TRBD1. Germline lookup yields CDR1 SGHTA and CDR2 FQGTGA. CDR3 length equals 13 residues. This CDR3 reads CASSVGGNQPQYF. Partial CDR3 DNA: TGTGCCAGCAGCGTAGGGGGCAATCAGCCG.

This clone is deemed medium-sized by its frequency. The read terminates 3 residues ahead of where the CDR3 ends, so the germline J gene completes it. The chain employs TRBV3-1 (or the pseudogene TRBV3-2) and TRBJ2-1, with D possibly matching TRBD1 (5 bases). The CDR3 consists of 14 residues. Looked up from germline, CDR1 is LGHDT and CDR2 is YNNKEL (reference sequence). Trimming left V 2 bases short and J 4 bases short, with 9 bases between. CDR3 DNA, as far as it was read: TGTGCCAGCAGCCAAAGCAGGGATTACAATGAG. Translating gives CASSQSRDYNE. In full, the CDR3 reads CASSQSRDYNEQFF.